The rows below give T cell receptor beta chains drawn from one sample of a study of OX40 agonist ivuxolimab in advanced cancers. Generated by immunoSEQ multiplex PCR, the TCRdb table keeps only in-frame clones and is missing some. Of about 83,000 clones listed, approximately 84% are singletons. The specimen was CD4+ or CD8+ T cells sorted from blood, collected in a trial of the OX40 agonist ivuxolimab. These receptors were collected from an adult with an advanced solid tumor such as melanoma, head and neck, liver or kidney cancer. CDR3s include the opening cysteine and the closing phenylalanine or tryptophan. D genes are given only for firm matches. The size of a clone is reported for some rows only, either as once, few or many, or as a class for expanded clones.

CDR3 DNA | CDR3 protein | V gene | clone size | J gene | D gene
TGTGCCAGCAGTACCCGGACCGGGACTAGACTTTACGAGCAGTACTTC | CASSTRTGTRLYEQYF | TRBV27 | . | TRBJ2-7 | TRBD2
TGTGCCTGGAGTGTAATGGGCGTCGAGCAGTACTTC | CAWSVMGVEQYF | TRBV30 | . | TRBJ2-7 | .
TGTGCTAGTGGTTTGGGCGGGGCAGATACGCAGTATTTT | CASGLGGADTQYF | TRBV12-5 | . | TRBJ2-3 | .
TGTGCCAGCTCTCCCGCCCCTAGAGGCAATGAGCAGTTCTTC | CASSPAPRGNEQFF | TRBV18 | . | TRBJ2-1 | .
TGTGCCAGCTCCCTAACAATTTTAGCAGGAGGAGCCTATGGCTACACCTTC | CASSLTILAGGAYGYTF | TRBV18 | . | TRBJ1-2 | .
TGTGCCAGCAGCACGGACCGTGAGCTGAACACTGAAGCTTTCTTT | CASSTDRELNTEAFF | TRBV7-8 | . | TRBJ1-1 | .
TGTGCCAGCAGCCAAACCGGGACTAGCGGGGGGTATGAGCAGTTCTTC | CASSQTGTSGGYEQFF | TRBV7-6 | once | TRBJ2-1 | TRBD2
TGTGCCAGCAGTGAGGGAGTGGGAGGGTCCCCGGGCTACGAGCAGTACTTC | CASSEGVGGSPGYEQYF | TRBV6-1 | . | TRBJ2-7 | TRBD2
TGTGCCTGGAGGCCGCGGAATAATTCACCCCTCCACTTT | CAWRPRNNSPLHF | TRBV30 | . | TRBJ1-6 | .
TGTGCCAGCAGTTACAGGGGGGTCACCTACGAGCAGTACTTC | CASSYRGVTYEQYF | TRBV6-5 | . | TRBJ2-7 | .
TGTGCCAGCAGTGAAATACCGGGACAGGGGAAGTCACCCCTCCACTTT | CASSEIPGQGKSPLHF | TRBV6-1 | . | TRBJ1-6 | TRBD1
TGCGCCAGCAGCCAAGACAGAGACACTGAAGCTTTCTTT | CASSQDRDTEAFF | TRBV4-1 | . | TRBJ1-1 | .
TGTGCCAGCAGCTTGGTCAGGTGGAGCCCCGCGGGGGAGACCCAGTACTTC | CASSLVRWSPAGETQYF | TRBV5-8 | few | TRBJ2-5 | .
TGTGCCAGCAGCTTAGTCAGGGGGGGAAACACTGAAGCTTTCTTT | CASSLVRGGNTEAFF | TRBV7-8 | . | TRBJ1-1 | TRBD1
TGTGCCAGCAGTGCCGACCTCGGAGGCTACACCTTC | CASSADLGGYTF | TRBV25-1 | few | TRBJ1-2 | .
TGTGCCAGCAGTCGCCCGGGACAGGGTTCCTACGAGCAGTACTTC | CASSRPGQGSYEQYF | TRBV6-5 | . | TRBJ2-7 | TRBD1
TGTGCCATCAGTGCCCTAGGCGGGGGGACGGCAGATACGCAGTATTTT | CAISALGGGTADTQYF | TRBV10-3 | few | TRBJ2-3 | TRBD2
TGTGCCAGCAGCTTAGGGTGGATAACAGATACGCAGTATTTT | CASSLGWITDTQYF | TRBV5-8 | . | TRBJ2-3 | .
TGTGCCAGCAGCTCTTATATGGGGACAGCAAACATTCAGTACTTC | CASSSYMGTANIQYF | TRBV7-9 | few | TRBJ2-4 | TRBD1
TGTGCCAGCAGCCAAGGGGGGATTAGAGCGGCTTTCTTT | CASSQGGIRAAFF | TRBV14 | . | TRBJ1-1 | .
TGTGCCAGCAGCTTTGGACTAGCGGGGCTCGAGACCCAGTACTTC | CASSFGLAGLETQYF | TRBV7-9 | . | TRBJ2-5 | TRBD2
TGCGCCAGCAGCCAAGAGGGCCTAATCAATCAGCCCCAGCATTTT | CASSQEGLINQPQHF | TRBV4-1 | few | TRBJ1-5 | .
TGTGCCAGCAGCGTTCTAAACAATGAGCAGTTCTTC | CASSVLNNEQFF | TRBV5-4 | . | TRBJ2-1 | .
TGTGCCAGCAGCTTACGAATAGATGGGGGTGAGCAGTTCTTC | CASSLRIDGGEQFF | TRBV7-8 | few | TRBJ2-1 | .
TGTGCCAGTAGTATCCCTAGACAGGGCCGGCCCGAGGGACTGTTTTTT | CASSIPRQGRPEGLFF | TRBV19 | . | TRBJ1-4 | TRBD1
TGTGCCAGCACCGTCAGGGGGTCTGGAAACACCATATATTTT | CASTVRGSGNTIYF | TRBV13 | . | TRBJ1-3 | TRBD1
TGTGCCAGCAGTGAAGGCCGACGGCAGGGGAAGGGAGACACCGGGGAGCTGTTTTTT | CASSEGRRQGKGDTGELFF | TRBV2 | few | TRBJ2-2 | .
TGTGCCAGCAGCCCGGGGGGGAGCGTTGTGAAGCAGTTCTTC | CASSPGGSVVKQFF | TRBV7-2 | . | TRBJ2-1 | TRBD2
TGTGCCAGCAGCTTTACGGAGATGGAGACCCAGTACTTC | CASSFTEMETQYF | TRBV11-2 | . | TRBJ2-5 | .
TGTGCCAGTAGTGGGGAGAATTCCTACGAGCAGTACTTC | CASSGENSYEQYF | TRBV19 | . | TRBJ2-7 | .
TGTGCCAGCAGTTACCCCGGTGCCCCGAGGGCATACGAGCAGTACTTC | CASSYPGAPRAYEQYF | TRBV6-5 | . | TRBJ2-7 | .